A single sample is the source of the 20 T cell receptor beta chains below, sequenced in a study of blood T cells in healthy people across ages. A second PCR, run for roughly 7 to 11 cycles, used a sample-barcoded 5' primer plus a J-beta primer mix. TCRdb passed the 5' RACE reads through MiXCR, listing each CDR3 protein once. The repertoire holds fewer than 900,000 distinct CDR3 sequences, with 35% to 45% as singletons. What was sequenced was blood. The receptors derive from an older woman in good health.

V usage is TRBV7-3 and J usage is TRBJ1-1, with D possibly matching TRBD1 (6 bases). The CDR3 spans 16 residues. Germline values: CDR1 SGHTA, CDR2 FQGTGA. V gave up 5 bases and J gave up 0 bases, with 16 bases separating them. CDR3 DNA sequence: TGTGCCAGCAGCCTCTCGGGACAAGGGATGAACACTGAAGCTTTCTTT. Translated, it gives CASSLSGQGMNTEAFF. The variable domain in full, with the rest retrieved from reference TRBV7-3 and TRBJ1-1, is GAGVSQTPSNKVTEKGKYVELRCDPISGHTALYWYRQSLGQGPEFLIYFQGTGAADDSGLPNDRFFAVRPEGSVSTLKIQRTERGDSAVYLCASSLSGQGMNTEAFFGQGTRLTVV.

This clonotype was seen just once. Germline and junction disagree at one end, which may indicate a read error. The rearrangement uses TRBV4-3 and TRBJ2-2; 8 nucleotides line up with TRBD1. The CDR3 length is 17 residues. CDR1 is LGHNA, CDR2 YSLEER, per germline. The DNA of the CDR3 is TGCGCCAGCAGCCAAGACCCTATAGGACAGGGAACCGGGGGGCTGTTTTTT. Encoded protein: CASSQDPIGQGTGGLFF.

This chain connects TRBV7-9 to TRBJ2-1, with TRBD2 matching 10 bases. CDR3 size: 16 residues. J lost 7 bases, V lost 5 bases, and 11 bases had no gene match. Per germline, CDR1 SEHNR and CDR2 FQNEAQ (reference sequence). CDR3 sequence reads: CASSQAAAGGQNEQFF. CDR3 coding DNA: TGTGCCAGCAGCCAAGCGGCAGCGGGGGGGCAGAATGAGCAGTTCTTC.

The chain uses TRBV6-1 and TRBJ2-1, with D perhaps matching TRBD1 (6 bases). The CDR3 runs to 15 residues. Per germline, CDR1 MNHNS and CDR2 SASEGT. V lost 1 base and J 6 bases, leaving 13 bases between the germline ends. The CDR3 coding sequence is TGTGCCAGCAGTGAAGAATCGACAGGCGGCAATGAGCAGTTCTTC. Its protein is CASSEESTGGNEQFF.

This clonotype has more than one count but fewer than ten. V is TRBV5-1 and J is TRBJ1-1; D might be TRBD1 (6 bases). The CDR3 has 16 amino acids. The germline V and J ends were trimmed by 0 bases and 8 bases, with 20 bases remaining between them. Germline V gives CDR1 SGHRS, CDR2 YFSETQ. CDR3 residues: CASSLEWGGGQGEAFF. CDR3 nucleotide sequence: TGCGCCAGCAGCTTGGAGTGGGGCGGGGGGCAAGGAGAAGCTTTCTTT.

For this clonotype: It may be a read error: a sequence one base away is much more abundant. This chain uses TRBV7-3 with TRBJ2-3; 11 bases map to TRBD2. V was clipped by 6 bases and J by 1 base; unmatched bases: 9. The length of the CDR3 is 17 residues. CDR1 and CDR2 (germline): SGHTA, FQGTGA. Here the CDR3 reads CASSSAGTSGCTDTQYF. As DNA, the CDR3 is TGTGCCAGCAGTTCTGCCGGGACTAGCGGATGCACAGATACGCAGTATTTT.

This chain connects TRBV3-1 to TRBJ2-5, with TRBD2 as a possible D gene (7 bases). The CDR3 covers 16 residues. V lost 1 base and J 5 bases, leaving 17 bases between the germline ends. Germline V gene data show CDR1 as LGHDT and CDR2 as YNNKEL (reference sequence). CDR3 protein: CASSQVGAGAMETQYF. The CDR3 DNA reads as TGTGCCAGCAGCCAAGTGGGGGCGGGGGCGATGGAGACCCAGTACTTC.

The genes are TRBV3-1 and TRBJ2-5, with 9 bases matching TRBD1. Germline loops: CDR1 LGHDT, CDR2 YNNKEL (reference sequence). V lost 4 bases, J lost 2 bases, and 8 bases stayed unmatched. CDR3 size: 16 residues. The CDR3: CASSRIGQGPQETQYF. The CDR3 DNA reads TGTGCCAGCAGCCGAATAGGACAGGGGCCACAAGAGACCCAGTACTTC.

The chain employs TRBV5-1 and TRBJ2-1; a possible D gene is TRBD2 (5 bases). Germline CDR1 reads SGHRS; CDR2 reads YFSETQ. V shed 1 base and J shed 5 bases, with 10 bases lying between them. The CDR3 length is 14 residues. The CDR3: CASSLTGSHNEQFF. CDR3 nucleotides: TGCGCCAGCAGCTTGACGGGATCCCACAATGAGCAGTTCTTC.

The sample holds a few counts of this clonotype. The genes are TRBV6-5 and TRBJ2-7; 12 bases align to TRBD1. With V trimmed by 2 bases and J by 3 bases, 2 bases remained unmatched. Germline loops: CDR1 MNHEY, CDR2 SVGAGI. The CDR3 totals 15 residues. The CDR3 nucleotides are TGTGCCAGCAGTTACGGGACAGGGGGCTTCTACGAGCAGTACTTC. It yields the protein CASSYGTGGFYEQYF.

This clonotype was seen only a few times. The J gene is TRBJ2-7, the V gene TRBV20-1; 10 bases map to TRBD2. The CDR3 consists of 16 residues. Germline trimming cut 5 bases from V and 0 bases from J; bases unmatched to any gene: 10. Looked up from germline, CDR1 is DFQATT and CDR2 is SNEGSKA (reference sequence). CDR3 in amino acids: CSAPGLAGAPSYEQYF. Here the CDR3 DNA reads TGCAGTGCTCCGGGGCTAGCGGGAGCCCCCTCCTACGAGCAGTACTTC.

This chain joins TRBV5-1 and TRBJ1-4; D possibly corresponds to TRBD1 (6 bases). CDR3 length: 18 amino acids. Trimming removed 3 bases at V and 7 bases at J, with 25 bases between. The germline V gene has CDR1 SGHRS and CDR2 YFSETQ. The CDR3 DNA reads as TGCGCCAGCAGCTCCCGGTCCGGGACACCAGGGATAGGTGAAAAACTGTTTTTT. Translation gives CASSSRSGTPGIGEKLFF. The full variable domain, in which reference TRBV5-1 and TRBJ1-4 provide the parts outside the CDR3, is KAGVTQTPRYLIKTRGQQVTLSCSPISGHRSVSWYQQTPGQGLQFLFEYFSETQRNKGNFPGRFSGRQFSNSRSEMNVSTLELGDSALYLCASSSRSGTPGIGEKLFFGSGTQLSVL.

Notes on this clonotype: A junction end diverges from the germline sequence, so it may reflect a read error. The J gene is TRBJ2-1, the V gene TRBV3-1, with D maybe TRBD1 (8 bases). This CDR3 has 13 residues. The germline V gene has CDR1 LGHDT and CDR2 YNNKEL (reference sequence). The CDR3 nucleotides are TGTGCCAGCAGCAGCTACAGGGGGGGCGAGCGGTTCTTC. Protein product: CASSSYRGGERFF.

The V gene is TRBV7-2, the J gene TRBJ1-5; D is uncertain. CDR1 is SGHTA, CDR2 FQGNSA, per germline. The V end lost 2 bases, the J end lost 4 bases, and 12 bases lay between the germline ends. The CDR3 has 15 residues. CDR3 coding DNA: TGTGCCAGCAGCTTAATACATAGCGGGAATCAGCCCCAGCATTTT. This codes for CASSLIHSGNQPQHF.

This clonotype appeared a few times. The rearrangement links TRBV18 to TRBJ2-1, with 8 bases aligning to TRBD1. V dropped 0 bases and J dropped 6; count of bases not matched to a gene: 7. Germline lookup yields CDR1 KGHSH and CDR2 LQKENI. This CDR3 is built from 16 residues. The CDR3 DNA reads TGTGCCAGCTCACCACCGACGGGGACAGGTAGCAATGAGCAGTTCTTC. Its protein product is CASSPPTGTGSNEQFF.

This clonotype was detected ten times or more. The rearrangement joins TRBV20-1 to TRBJ2-1; 7 bases match TRBD1. This CDR3 has 14 residues. Germline assignment: CDR1 DFQATT and CDR2 SNEGSKA (reference sequence). This chain's CDR3 is CSAGLAGGYNEQFF. The CDR3 DNA is TGCAGCGCTGGGCTCGCAGGGGGTTACAATGAGCAGTTCTTC.

V and J are TRBV4-3 and TRBJ2-6; 9 positions agree with TRBD1. With 0 bases clipped from V and 2 bases from J, the junction kept 2 bases outside the gene matches. The CDR3 contains 17 residues. Germline CDR1 and CDR2: LGHNA and YSLEER. The CDR3 DNA reads as TGCGCCAGCAGCCAAGATCGGGACAGGGCTGGGGCCAACGTCCTGACTTTC. As protein: CASSQDRDRAGANVLTF.

This clonotype was observed a handful of times. This chain links TRBV20-1 with TRBJ2-1, with TRBD2 as a possible D gene (6 bases). Trimming left V 0 bases short and J 8 bases short, with 17 bases between. The CDR3 has 15 amino acids. Germline CDR1 and CDR2: DFQATT and SNEGSKA (reference sequence). CDR3 in amino acids: CSARDGTGRDDEQFF. CDR3 DNA sequence: TGCAGTGCTAGAGATGGGACTGGCCGAGATGATGAGCAGTTCTTC.

A note on this clonotype: Relative to the germline gene, one junction end is altered; a read error may explain this. This sequence joins TRBV5-1 and TRBJ1-2; possibly TRBD1 for D (6 bases). Germline V lookup: CDR1 SGHRS, CDR2 YFSETQ. The CDR3 loop spans 14 amino acids. The CDR3 region is CVSSFKGGNYGYTF. Here the CDR3 DNA reads TGCGTCAGCAGCTTTAAAGGGGGTAACTATGGCTACACCTTC.

This clonotype was found a few times. This chain connects TRBV20-1 to TRBJ1-1; D uncertain. V gave up 4 bases and J gave up 0 bases, with 9 bases separating them. CDR1 is DFQATT and CDR2 is SNEGSKA in the germline V gene (reference sequence). CDR3 length equals 13 residues. CDR3 sequence reads: CSATHALNTEAFF. In nucleotides, the CDR3 is TGCAGTGCTACACACGCTCTGAACACTGAAGCTTTCTTT.